The clone carrying this T cell receptor beta chain was counted between two and nine times. Antigen specificity is unknown. The sample belongs to a study of cytomegalovirus exposure and HLA in healthy donors. Regarding the study as a whole: Reports state that TCR beta sequences accurately predicted most subjects' HLA-A and HLA-B alleles. Despite most TCR sequences being rare, some public TCRs occurred in many donors. Data from an earlier analysis indicated that most TCR beta V segments were productive either about 87% or about 30% of the time.

This PCR relied on a set of 60 Vbeta primers and 13 Jbeta primers. Here immunoSEQ multiplex PCR was the method, and the copy in TCRdb shows in-frame clones only, minus some. Of tens of thousands of clones detected, 60% to 85% appear once; the ten largest clones hold 5.5% to 7%. Trimming cost V 4 bases and J 4 bases, with 14 bases left between them. Germline V gene sequence: CDR1 SGHRS, CDR2 YFSETQ. The CDR3 loop spans 14 amino acids. This clonotype was sampled from a male donor in good health and CMV-seropositive. The chain carries TRBV5-1 and TRBJ1-1, with a possible D match to TRBD1 (5 bases). The specimen sequenced was PBMCs. The CDR3, as DNA: TGCGCCAGCAGCACCGGGCCTAGGGGCACTGAAGCTTTCTTT. This encodes CASSTGPRGTEAFF.